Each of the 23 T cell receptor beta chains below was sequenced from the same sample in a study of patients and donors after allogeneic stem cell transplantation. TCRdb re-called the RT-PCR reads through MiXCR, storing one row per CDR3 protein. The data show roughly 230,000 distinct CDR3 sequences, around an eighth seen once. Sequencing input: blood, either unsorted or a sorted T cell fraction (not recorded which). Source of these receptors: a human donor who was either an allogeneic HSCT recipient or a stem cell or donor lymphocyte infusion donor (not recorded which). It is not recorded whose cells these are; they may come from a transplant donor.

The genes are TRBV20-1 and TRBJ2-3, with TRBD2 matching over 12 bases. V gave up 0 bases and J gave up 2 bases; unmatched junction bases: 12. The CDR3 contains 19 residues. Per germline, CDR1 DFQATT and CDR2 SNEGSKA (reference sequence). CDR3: CSARDALAGGLSYTDTQYF. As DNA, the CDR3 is TGCAGTGCTAGAGATGCGCTAGCGGGAGGGCTTAGTTACACAGATACGCAGTATTTT.

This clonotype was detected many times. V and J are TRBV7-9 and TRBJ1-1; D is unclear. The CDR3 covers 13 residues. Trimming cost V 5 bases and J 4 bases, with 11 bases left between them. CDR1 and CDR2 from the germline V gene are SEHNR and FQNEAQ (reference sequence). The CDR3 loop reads CASSPGRITEAFF. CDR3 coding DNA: TGTGCCAGCAGCCCAGGCAGGATCACTGAAGCTTTCTTT.

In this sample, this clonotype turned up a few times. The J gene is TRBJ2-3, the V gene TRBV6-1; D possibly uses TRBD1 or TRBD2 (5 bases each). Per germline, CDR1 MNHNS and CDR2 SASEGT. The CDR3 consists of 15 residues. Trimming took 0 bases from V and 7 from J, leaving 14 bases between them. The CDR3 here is CASSEAWGSSNTQYF. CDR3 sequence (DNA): TGTGCCAGCAGTGAAGCTTGGGGGAGCTCGAATACGCAGTATTTT.

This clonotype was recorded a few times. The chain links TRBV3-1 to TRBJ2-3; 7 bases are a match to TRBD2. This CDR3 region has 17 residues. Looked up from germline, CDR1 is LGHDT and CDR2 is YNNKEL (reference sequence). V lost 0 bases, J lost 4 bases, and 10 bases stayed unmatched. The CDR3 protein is CASSQDLGGGPADTQYF. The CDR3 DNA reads TGTGCCAGCAGCCAAGATCTGGGGGGAGGGCCCGCAGATACGCAGTATTTT.

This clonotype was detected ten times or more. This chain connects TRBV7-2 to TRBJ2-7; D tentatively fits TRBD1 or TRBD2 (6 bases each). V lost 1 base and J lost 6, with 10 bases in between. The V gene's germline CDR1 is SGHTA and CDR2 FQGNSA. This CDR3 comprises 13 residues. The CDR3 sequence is CASSLDPGAEQYF. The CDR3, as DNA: TGTGCCAGCAGCTTAGACCCGGGGGCCGAGCAGTACTTC.

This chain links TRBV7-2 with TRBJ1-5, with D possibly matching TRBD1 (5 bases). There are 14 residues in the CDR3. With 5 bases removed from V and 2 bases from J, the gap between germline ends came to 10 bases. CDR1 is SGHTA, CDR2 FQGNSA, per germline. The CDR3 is CASSRPGRNQPQHF. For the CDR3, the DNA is TGTGCCAGCAGCCGTCCAGGGCGCAATCAGCCCCAGCATTTT.

The CDR3 bases are TGTGCCATCAGTGAGCGGGGGGCCCGCACTTTGGTATACAATGAGCAGTTCTTC. It yields the protein CAISERGARTLVYNEQFF. This chain links TRBV10-3 with TRBJ2-1; D is possibly TRBD2 (7 bases). Trimming removed 2 bases at V and 4 bases at J, with 21 bases between. CDR3 length: 18 residues. Germline values: CDR1 ENHRY, CDR2 SYGVKD.

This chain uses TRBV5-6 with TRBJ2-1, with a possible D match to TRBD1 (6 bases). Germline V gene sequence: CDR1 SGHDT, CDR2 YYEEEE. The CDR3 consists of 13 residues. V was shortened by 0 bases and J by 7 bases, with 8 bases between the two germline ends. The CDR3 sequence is CASSLDRANEQFF. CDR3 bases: TGTGCCAGCAGCTTGGACAGGGCGAATGAGCAGTTCTTC.

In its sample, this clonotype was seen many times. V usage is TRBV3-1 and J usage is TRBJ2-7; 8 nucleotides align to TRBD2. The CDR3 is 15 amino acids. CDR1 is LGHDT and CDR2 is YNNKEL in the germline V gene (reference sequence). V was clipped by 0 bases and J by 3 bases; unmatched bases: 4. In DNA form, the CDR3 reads TGTGCCAGCAGCCAAGAGCGGGGGGTCCTCTACGAGCAGTACTTC. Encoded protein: CASSQERGVLYEQYF.

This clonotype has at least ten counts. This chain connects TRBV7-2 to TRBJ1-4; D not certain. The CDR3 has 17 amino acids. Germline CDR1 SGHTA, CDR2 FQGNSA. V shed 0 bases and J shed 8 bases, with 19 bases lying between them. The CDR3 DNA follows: TGTGCCAGCAGCTTAGCCCCACGAGGGCGGGTGGGCGAAAAACTGTTTTTT. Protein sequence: CASSLAPRGRVGEKLFF.

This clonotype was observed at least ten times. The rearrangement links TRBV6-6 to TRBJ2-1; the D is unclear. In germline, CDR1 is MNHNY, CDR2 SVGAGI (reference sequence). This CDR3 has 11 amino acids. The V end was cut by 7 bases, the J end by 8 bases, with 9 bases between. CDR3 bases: TGTGCCAGCAAGGTGTTTGATGAGCAGTTCTTC. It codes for CASKVFDEQFF.

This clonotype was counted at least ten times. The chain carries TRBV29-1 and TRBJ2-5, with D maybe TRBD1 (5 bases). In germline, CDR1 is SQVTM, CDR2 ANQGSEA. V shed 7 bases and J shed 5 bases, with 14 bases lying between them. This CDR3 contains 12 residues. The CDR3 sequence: CSGGPSRETQYF. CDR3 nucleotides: TGCAGCGGGGGCCCATCACGGGAGACCCAGTACTTC.

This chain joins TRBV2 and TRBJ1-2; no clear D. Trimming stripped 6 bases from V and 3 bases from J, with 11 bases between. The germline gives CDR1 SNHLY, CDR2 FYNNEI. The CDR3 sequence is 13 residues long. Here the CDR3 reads CASSPPSDYGYTF. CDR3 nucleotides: TGTGCCAGCAGCCCACCCTCGGACTATGGCTACACCTTC.

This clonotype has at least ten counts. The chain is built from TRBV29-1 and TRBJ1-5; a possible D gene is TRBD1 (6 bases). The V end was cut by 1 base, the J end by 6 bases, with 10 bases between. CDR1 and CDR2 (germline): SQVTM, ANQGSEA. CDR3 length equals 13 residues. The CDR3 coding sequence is TGCAGCGTTGAAGGGACAGCTGGTCAGCCCCAGCATTTT. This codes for CSVEGTAGQPQHF.

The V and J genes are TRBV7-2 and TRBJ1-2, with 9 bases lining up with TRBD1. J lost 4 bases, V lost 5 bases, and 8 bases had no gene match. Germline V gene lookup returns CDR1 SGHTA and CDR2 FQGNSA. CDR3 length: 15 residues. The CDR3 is CASSPDRGSVYGYTF. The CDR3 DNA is TGTGCCAGCAGCCCGGACAGGGGAAGTGTCTATGGCTACACCTTC. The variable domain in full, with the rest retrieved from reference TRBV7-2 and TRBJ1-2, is GAGVSQSPSNKVTEKGKDVELRCDPISGHTALYWYRQSLGQGLEFLIYFQGNSAPDKSGLPSDRFSAERTGGSVSTLTIQRTQQEDSAVYLCASSPDRGSVYGYTFGSGTRLTVV.

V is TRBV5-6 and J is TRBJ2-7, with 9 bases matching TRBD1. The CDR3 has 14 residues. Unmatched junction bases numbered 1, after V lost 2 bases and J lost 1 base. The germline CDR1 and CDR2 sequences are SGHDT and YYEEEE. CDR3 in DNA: TGTGCCAGCAGCTTCGGGACAGGGTCCTACGAGCAGTACTTC. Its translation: CASSFGTGSYEQYF.

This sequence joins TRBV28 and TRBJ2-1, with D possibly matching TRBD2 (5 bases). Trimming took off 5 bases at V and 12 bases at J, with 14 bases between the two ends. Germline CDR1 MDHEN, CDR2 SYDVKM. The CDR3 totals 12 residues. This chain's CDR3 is CASSVQVAGQFF. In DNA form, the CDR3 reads TGTGCCAGCAGTGTCCAGGTGGCGGGGCAGTTCTTC.

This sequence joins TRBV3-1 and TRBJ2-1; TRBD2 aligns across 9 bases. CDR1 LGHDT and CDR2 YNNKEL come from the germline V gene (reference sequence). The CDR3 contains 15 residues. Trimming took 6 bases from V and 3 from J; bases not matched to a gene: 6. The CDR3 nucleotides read TGTGCCAGCAGTTCTCTAGCGGGGTTCTACAATGAGCAGTTCTTC. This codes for CASSSLAGFYNEQFF.

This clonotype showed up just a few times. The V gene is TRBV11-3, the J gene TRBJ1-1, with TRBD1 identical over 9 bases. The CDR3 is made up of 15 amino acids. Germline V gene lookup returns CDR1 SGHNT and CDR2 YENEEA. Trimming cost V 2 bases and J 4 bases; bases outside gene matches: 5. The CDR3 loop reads CASSLSTGGGTEAFF. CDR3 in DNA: TGTGCCAGCAGCTTAAGTACAGGGGGCGGCACTGAAGCTTTCTTT.

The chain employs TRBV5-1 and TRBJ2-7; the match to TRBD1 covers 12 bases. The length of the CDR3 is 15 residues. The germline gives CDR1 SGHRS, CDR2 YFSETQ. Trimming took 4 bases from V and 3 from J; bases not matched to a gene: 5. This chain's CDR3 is CASSLGTGGIYEQYF. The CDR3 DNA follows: TGCGCCAGCAGCCTAGGGACAGGGGGCATCTACGAGCAGTACTTC.

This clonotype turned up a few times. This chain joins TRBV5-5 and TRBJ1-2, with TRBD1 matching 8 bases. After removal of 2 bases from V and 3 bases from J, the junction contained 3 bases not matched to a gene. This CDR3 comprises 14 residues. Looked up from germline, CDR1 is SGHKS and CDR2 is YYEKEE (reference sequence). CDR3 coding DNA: TGTGCCAGCAGCTTCGGGACAGGCTACTATGGCTACACCTTC. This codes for CASSFGTGYYGYTF.

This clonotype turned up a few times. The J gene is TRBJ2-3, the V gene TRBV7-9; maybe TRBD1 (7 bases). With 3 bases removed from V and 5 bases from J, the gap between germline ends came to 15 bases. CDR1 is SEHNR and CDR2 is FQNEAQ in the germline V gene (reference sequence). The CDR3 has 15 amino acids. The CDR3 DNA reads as TGTGCCAGCAGCTTCTCCCAGGGGGGCCAAGATACGCAGTATTTT. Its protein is CASSFSQGGQDTQYF. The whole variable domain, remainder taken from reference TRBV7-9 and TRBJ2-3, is DTGVSQNPRHKITKRGQNVTFRCDPISEHNRLYWYRQTLGQGPEFLTYFQNEAQLEKSRLLSDRFSAERPKGSFSTLEIQRTEQGDSAMYLCASSFSQGGQDTQYFGPGTRLTVL.

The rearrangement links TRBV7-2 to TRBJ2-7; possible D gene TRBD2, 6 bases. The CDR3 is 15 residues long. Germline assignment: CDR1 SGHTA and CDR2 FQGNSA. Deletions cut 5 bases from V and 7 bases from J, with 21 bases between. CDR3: CASSIPGTSRREQYF. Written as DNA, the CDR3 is TGTGCCAGCAGCATTCCCGGGACTTCCCGTCGGGAGCAGTACTTC.